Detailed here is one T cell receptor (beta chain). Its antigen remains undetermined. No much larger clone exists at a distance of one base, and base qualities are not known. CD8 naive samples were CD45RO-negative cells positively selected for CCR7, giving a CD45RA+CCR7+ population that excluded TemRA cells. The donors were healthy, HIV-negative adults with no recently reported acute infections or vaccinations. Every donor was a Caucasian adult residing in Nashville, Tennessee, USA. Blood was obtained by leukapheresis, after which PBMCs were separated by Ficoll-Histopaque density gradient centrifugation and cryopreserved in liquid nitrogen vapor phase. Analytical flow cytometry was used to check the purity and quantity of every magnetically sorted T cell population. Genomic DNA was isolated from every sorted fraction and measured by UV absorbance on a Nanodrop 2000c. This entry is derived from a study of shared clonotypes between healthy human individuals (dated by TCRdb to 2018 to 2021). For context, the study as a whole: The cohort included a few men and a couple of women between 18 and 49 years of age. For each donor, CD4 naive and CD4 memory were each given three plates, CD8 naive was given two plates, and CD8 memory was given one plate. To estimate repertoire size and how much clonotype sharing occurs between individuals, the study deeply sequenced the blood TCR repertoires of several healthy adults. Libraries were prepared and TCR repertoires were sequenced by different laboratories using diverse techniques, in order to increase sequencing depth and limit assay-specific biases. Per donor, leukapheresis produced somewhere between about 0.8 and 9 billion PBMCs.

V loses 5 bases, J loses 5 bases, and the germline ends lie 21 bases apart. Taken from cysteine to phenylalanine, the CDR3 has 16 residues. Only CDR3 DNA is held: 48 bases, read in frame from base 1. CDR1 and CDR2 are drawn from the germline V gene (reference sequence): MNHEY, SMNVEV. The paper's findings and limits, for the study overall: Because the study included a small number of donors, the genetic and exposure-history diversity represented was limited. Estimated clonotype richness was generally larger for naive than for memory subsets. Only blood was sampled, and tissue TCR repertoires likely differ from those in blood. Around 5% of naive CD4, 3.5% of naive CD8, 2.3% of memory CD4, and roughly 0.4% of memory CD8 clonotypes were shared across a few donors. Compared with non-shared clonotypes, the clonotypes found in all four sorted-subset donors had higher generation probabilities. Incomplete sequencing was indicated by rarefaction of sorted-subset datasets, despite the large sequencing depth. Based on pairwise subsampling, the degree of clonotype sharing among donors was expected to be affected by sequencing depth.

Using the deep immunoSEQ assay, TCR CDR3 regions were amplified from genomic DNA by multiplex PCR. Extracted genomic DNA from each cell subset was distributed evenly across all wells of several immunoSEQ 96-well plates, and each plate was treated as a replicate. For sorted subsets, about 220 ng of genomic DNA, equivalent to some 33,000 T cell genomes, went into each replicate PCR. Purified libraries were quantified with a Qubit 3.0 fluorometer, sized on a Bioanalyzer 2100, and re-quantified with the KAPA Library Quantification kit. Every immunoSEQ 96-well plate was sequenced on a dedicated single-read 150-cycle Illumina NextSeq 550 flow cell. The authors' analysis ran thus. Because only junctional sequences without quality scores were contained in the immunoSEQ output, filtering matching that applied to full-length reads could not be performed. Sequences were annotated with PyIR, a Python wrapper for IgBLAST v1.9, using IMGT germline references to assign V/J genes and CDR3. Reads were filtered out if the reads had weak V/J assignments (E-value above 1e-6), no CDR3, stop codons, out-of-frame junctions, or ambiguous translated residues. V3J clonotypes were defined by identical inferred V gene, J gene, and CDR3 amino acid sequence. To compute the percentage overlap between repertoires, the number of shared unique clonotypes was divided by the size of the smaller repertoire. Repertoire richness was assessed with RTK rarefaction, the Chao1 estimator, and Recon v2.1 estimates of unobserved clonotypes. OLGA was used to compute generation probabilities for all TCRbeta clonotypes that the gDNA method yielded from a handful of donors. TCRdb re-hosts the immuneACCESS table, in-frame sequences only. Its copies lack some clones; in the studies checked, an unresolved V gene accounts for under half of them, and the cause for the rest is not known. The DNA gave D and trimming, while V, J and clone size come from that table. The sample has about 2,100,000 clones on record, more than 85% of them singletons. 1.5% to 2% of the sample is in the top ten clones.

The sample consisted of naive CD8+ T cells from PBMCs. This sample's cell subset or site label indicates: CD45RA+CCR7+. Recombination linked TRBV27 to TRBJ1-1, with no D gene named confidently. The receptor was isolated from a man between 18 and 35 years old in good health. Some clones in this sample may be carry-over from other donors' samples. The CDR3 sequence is CASSPLNLVGSTEAFF. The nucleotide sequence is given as TGTGCCAGCAGTCCCCTAAACTTGGTGGGAAGTACTGAAGCTTTCTTT.